This passage covers 8 T cell receptor beta chains from one sample sequenced in a study of cytomegalovirus exposure and HLA in healthy donors. PCR employed 60 Vbeta and 13 Jbeta primers. Clones were read by immunoSEQ multiplex PCR, and TCRdb kept only the in-frame ones, dropping some. The data show approximately 130,000 clones, around 83% seen once. The sample comprised PBMCs. Receptor source: a man aged 50-59 years in good health and CMV-seronegative.

The CDR3: CASSLISGGTIYF. CDR3 bases: TGTGCCAGCAGCTTAATCTCAGGGGGCACCATATATTTT. This chain uses TRBV7-3 with TRBJ1-3, with 7 bases fitting TRBD1. The CDR3 covers 13 residues. The V and J ends lost 1 base and 9 bases, in that order; junction bases with no gene match: 3. Germline V gene lookup returns CDR1 SGHTA and CDR2 FQGTGA.

The rearrangement joins TRBV4-1 to TRBJ1-2; unclear D gene. CDR1 and CDR2 from the germline V gene are MGHRA and YSYEKL. Trimming took off 1 base at V and 4 bases at J, with 16 bases between the two ends. CDR3 length equals 16 residues. CDR3 region: CASSQVGRSLGYGYTF. The CDR3 DNA reads as TGCGCCAGCAGCCAAGTTGGGAGGAGTTTGGGCTATGGCTACACCTTC.

The chain is built from TRBV6-1 and TRBJ2-7; 10 positions match TRBD2. The germline V gene encodes CDR1 MNHNS and CDR2 SASEGT. V was clipped by 2 bases and J by 3 bases; unmatched bases: 7. The CDR3 covers 16 residues. CDR3 DNA: TGTGCCAGCAGTGAATTTATAGCGGGGGGCCGCTACGAGCAGTACTTC. This encodes CASSEFIAGGRYEQYF.

The J gene is TRBJ2-2, the V gene TRBV7-9; 15 bases fit TRBD2. The CDR3 spans 18 residues. The germline V gene encodes CDR1 SEHNR and CDR2 FQNEAQ (reference sequence). V was clipped by 4 bases and J by 0 bases; unmatched bases: 3. The CDR3: CASSSGLAGGSNTGELFF. The CDR3 nucleotides read TGTGCCAGCAGCTCGGGACTAGCGGGGGGATCGAACACCGGGGAGCTGTTTTTT.

The chain combines TRBV7-3 with TRBJ1-2, with D perhaps matching TRBD1 (6 bases). The CDR3 extends over 15 amino acids. Looked up from germline, CDR1 is SGHTA and CDR2 is FQGTGA. The germline V and J ends were trimmed by 2 bases and 3 bases, with 13 bases remaining between them. In nucleotides, the CDR3 is TGTGCCAGCAGCTTATATGGGGGCGCAGACTATGGCTACACCTTC. It translates to CASSLYGGADYGYTF.

This clone was detected a few times. This chain joins TRBV29-1 and TRBJ2-7; D perhaps matches TRBD2 (6 bases). Trimming removed 4 bases from V and 7 bases from J, with 11 bases in between. The germline gives CDR1 SQVTM, CDR2 ANQGSEA. The CDR3 covers 11 residues. Written as DNA, the CDR3 is TGCAGCGTTGGTGTCGCGGGGGAGCAGTACTTC. Amino acids: CSVGVAGEQYF.

The chain joins TRBV2 to TRBJ1-2; 7 bases fit TRBD1. CDR1 is SNHLY and CDR2 is FYNNEI in the germline V gene. The V and J ends lost 8 bases and 6 bases, in that order; junction bases with no gene match: 9. This CDR3 is 13 amino acids long. The CDR3 DNA reads TGTGCCAGCGTCAGACAGGGTAGGGATGGCTACACCTTC. Its translation: CASVRQGRDGYTF.

The CDR3 DNA follows: TGTGCCAGCAGCTGGGGAGGGTTGACTGAAGCTTTCTTT. Residues: CASSWGGLTEAFF. The V gene is TRBV27, the J gene TRBJ1-1; no clear D. Germline CDR1 is MNHEY and CDR2 is SMNVEV (reference sequence). This CDR3 region has 13 residues. Trimming removed 6 bases at V and 5 bases at J, with 13 bases between.